These T cell receptor beta chains were read from a single sample in a study of blood T cell repertoires in COVID-19. Sequenced by immunoSEQ multiplex PCR; TCRdb stores in-frame clones only, minus some. The sample contains roughly 220,000 clones, approximately 78% of which appear only once. Sequenced: peripheral blood. The origin of the receptors is an elderly woman with COVID-19, enrolled during active disease. Each CDR3 is given with its conserved first and last residue. D genes are given only for firm matches. Some rows have no size entry. The others give once, few or many, or a class for an expanded clone.

v_call: TRBV7-9
clone_size: -
d_call: TRBD2
j_call: TRBJ2-5
cdr3_nt: TGTGCCAGCAGCTTTGAAGCGGGGAGCCGGACCCAGTACTTC
cdr3_aa: CASSFEAGSRTQYF

v_call: TRBV3-1/TRBV3-2
clone_size: few
d_call: -
j_call: TRBJ2-1
cdr3_nt: TGTGCCAGCAGCCAGTCCAGCGGCCGCTACAATGAGCAGTTCTTC
cdr3_aa: CASSQSSGRYNEQFF

v_call: TRBV12-3/TRBV12-4
clone_size: -
d_call: -
j_call: TRBJ2-5
cdr3_nt: TGTGCCTGTAAAAAGGGGAAACAAGAGACCCAGTACTTC
cdr3_aa: CACKKGKQETQYF

v_call: TRBV7-2
clone_size: -
d_call: -
j_call: TRBJ1-4
cdr3_nt: TGTGCCAGCAGCTTATATGCAGGGACTAATGAAAAACTGTTTTTT
cdr3_aa: CASSLYAGTNEKLFF

v_call: TRBV6-5
clone_size: -
d_call: TRBD1
j_call: TRBJ2-1
cdr3_nt: TGTGCCAGTAGGGGGCAAACCTACAATGAGCAGTTCTTC
cdr3_aa: CASRGQTYNEQFF

v_call: TRBV7-9
clone_size: -
d_call: -
j_call: TRBJ1-1
cdr3_nt: TGTGCCAGCAGCTTAGCTCCAACTGAAGCTTTCTTT
cdr3_aa: CASSLAPTEAFF

v_call: TRBV7-2
clone_size: -
d_call: TRBD1
j_call: TRBJ1-1
cdr3_nt: TGTGCCAGCAGCTTACTTGGACAGGGCAACACTGAAGCTTTCTTT
cdr3_aa: CASSLLGQGNTEAFF

v_call: TRBV4-3
clone_size: few
d_call: -
j_call: TRBJ2-3
cdr3_nt: TGCGCCAGCAGCCAAGGGAGGGGGCGTACAGATACGCAGTATTTT
cdr3_aa: CASSQGRGRTDTQYF

v_call: TRBV7-9
clone_size: -
d_call: TRBD2
j_call: TRBJ2-1
cdr3_nt: TGTGCCAGCAGCTTCGAGGGACTAGCGGACTCCTCCTACAATGAGCAGTTCTTC
cdr3_aa: CASSFEGLADSSYNEQFF

v_call: TRBV29-1
clone_size: -
d_call: TRBD1
j_call: TRBJ1-1
cdr3_nt: TGCAGCGCCGAAGGGGACAGTAACACTGAAGCTTTCTTT
cdr3_aa: CSAEGDSNTEAFF

v_call: TRBV5-4
clone_size: -
d_call: -
j_call: TRBJ1-1
cdr3_nt: TGTGCCAGCAGCCTACAGGGCCCGAACACTGAAGCTTTCTTT
cdr3_aa: CASSLQGPNTEAFF

v_call: TRBV9
clone_size: few
d_call: -
j_call: TRBJ1-1
cdr3_nt: TGTGCCAGCAGCGCTACAGGGTTTGAGGGGGCTTTCTTT
cdr3_aa: CASSATGFEGAFF

v_call: TRBV9
clone_size: -
d_call: -
j_call: TRBJ1-6
cdr3_nt: TGTGCCAGCAGCGACTCACAAATTCCAGGACAGCCGGGTAATTCACCCCTCCACTTT
cdr3_aa: CASSDSQIPGQPGNSPLHF

v_call: TRBV2
clone_size: -
d_call: -
j_call: TRBJ1-2
cdr3_nt: TGTGCCAGCAGCCCCACGGGAGGCTACTATGGCTACACCTTC
cdr3_aa: CASSPTGGYYGYTF

v_call: TRBV15
clone_size: -
d_call: -
j_call: TRBJ2-7
cdr3_nt: TGTGCCACCAGCAGAGAACAGTCCTTTCTTGGCGAGCAGTACTTC
cdr3_aa: CATSREQSFLGEQYF

v_call: TRBV18
clone_size: -
d_call: TRBD1
j_call: TRBJ1-1
cdr3_nt: TGTGCCAGCTCACCGCCCGGGACAGGGGGAACTGAAGCTTTCTTT
cdr3_aa: CASSPPGTGGTEAFF

v_call: TRBV18
clone_size: -
d_call: TRBD2
j_call: TRBJ2-7
cdr3_nt: TGTGCCAGCCGGGGGAGCGGGAGGGCCGTTGACGAGCAGTACTTC
cdr3_aa: CASRGSGRAVDEQYF

v_call: TRBV15
clone_size: -
d_call: TRBD1
j_call: TRBJ1-3
cdr3_nt: TGTGCCACCAGCAGGCGACAGGGCCCCTCTGGAAACACCATATATTTT
cdr3_aa: CATSRRQGPSGNTIYF

v_call: TRBV28
clone_size: -
d_call: -
j_call: TRBJ1-6
cdr3_nt: TGTGCCAGCAGCCCAGGGTATAATTCACCCCTCCACTTT
cdr3_aa: CASSPGYNSPLHF